This T cell receptor beta chain was profiled in a study of T cell responses to AZD1222 COVID-19 vaccine. CDR3 length: 16 residues. V lost 7 bases to trimming and J lost 0 bases, with 19 bases between them. Germline V gene sequence: CDR1 SNHLY, CDR2 FYNNEI. The protocol was immunoSEQ multiplex PCR, while the TCRdb copy is restricted to in-frame clones and leaves out a portion. The sample lists roughly 150,000 clones, approximately 90% seen once, with 5.5% to 8% in the top ten. The chain employs TRBV2 and TRBJ2-7, with D tentatively TRBD1 (5 bases). The sequencing used peripheral blood, collected after recovery from COVID-19. The origin of this receptor is an adult who had recovered from COVID-19. CDR3 bases: TGTGCCAGCAAGGACATCTCAAGTTTCAGCTCCTACGAGCAGTACTTC. Its protein product is CASKDISSFSSYEQYF.